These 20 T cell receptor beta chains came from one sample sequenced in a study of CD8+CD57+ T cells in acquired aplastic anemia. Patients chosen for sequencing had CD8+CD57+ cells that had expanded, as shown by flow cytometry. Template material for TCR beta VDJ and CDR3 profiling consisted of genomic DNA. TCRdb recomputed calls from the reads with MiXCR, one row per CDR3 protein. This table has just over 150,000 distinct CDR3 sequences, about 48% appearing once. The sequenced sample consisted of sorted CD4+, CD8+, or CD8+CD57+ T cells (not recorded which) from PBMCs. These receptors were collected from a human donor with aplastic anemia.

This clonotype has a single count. The CDR3 sequence: CATSDPGQGAKEQYF. The CDR3 nucleotides are TGTGCCACCAGTGATCCGGGACAGGGGGCGAAAGAGCAGTACTTC. The chain combines TRBV24-1 with TRBJ2-7, with TRBD1 matching 12 bases. After removal of 3 bases from V and 7 bases from J, the junction contained 6 bases not matched to a gene. CDR3 length: 15 amino acids. In germline, CDR1 is KGHDR, CDR2 SFDVKD.

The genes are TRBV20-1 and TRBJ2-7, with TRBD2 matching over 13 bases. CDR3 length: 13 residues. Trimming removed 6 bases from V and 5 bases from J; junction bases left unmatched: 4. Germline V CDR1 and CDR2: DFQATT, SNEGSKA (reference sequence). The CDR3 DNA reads TGCAGTGCCCCAGGACTAGCGGGGGACGAGCAGTACTTC. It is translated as CSAPGLAGDEQYF.

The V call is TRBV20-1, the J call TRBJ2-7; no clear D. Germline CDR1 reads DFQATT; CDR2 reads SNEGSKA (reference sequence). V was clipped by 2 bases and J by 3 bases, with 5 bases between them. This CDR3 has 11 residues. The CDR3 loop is CSARTGYEQYF. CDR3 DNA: TGCAGTGCTAGAACGGGCTACGAGCAGTACTTC.

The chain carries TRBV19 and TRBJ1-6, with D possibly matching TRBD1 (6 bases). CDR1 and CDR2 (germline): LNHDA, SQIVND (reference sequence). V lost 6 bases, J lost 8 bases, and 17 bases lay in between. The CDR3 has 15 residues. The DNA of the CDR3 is TGTGCCAGTAGCGTAACAGGGCCGGAAGATTCACCCCTCCACTTT. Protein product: CASSVTGPEDSPLHF. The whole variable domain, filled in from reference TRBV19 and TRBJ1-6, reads DGGITQSPKYLFRKEGQNVTLSCEQNLNHDAMYWYRQDPGQGLRLIYYSQIVNDFQKGDIAEGYSVSREKKESFPLTVTSAQKNPTAFYLCASSVTGPEDSPLHFGNGTRLTVT.

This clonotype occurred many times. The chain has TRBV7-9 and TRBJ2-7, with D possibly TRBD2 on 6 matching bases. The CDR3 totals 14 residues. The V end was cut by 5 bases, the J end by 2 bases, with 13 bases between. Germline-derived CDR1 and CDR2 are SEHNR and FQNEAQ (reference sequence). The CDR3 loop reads CASSPAQRAYEQYF. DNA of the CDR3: TGTGCCAGCAGCCCGGCCCAGCGGGCCTACGAGCAGTACTTC. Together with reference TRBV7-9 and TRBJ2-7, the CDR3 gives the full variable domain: DTGVSQNPRHKITKRGQNVTFRCDPISEHNRLYWYRQTLGQGPEFLTYFQNEAQLEKSRLLSDRFSAERPKGSFSTLEIQRTEQGDSAMYLCASSPAQRAYEQYFGPGTRLTVT.

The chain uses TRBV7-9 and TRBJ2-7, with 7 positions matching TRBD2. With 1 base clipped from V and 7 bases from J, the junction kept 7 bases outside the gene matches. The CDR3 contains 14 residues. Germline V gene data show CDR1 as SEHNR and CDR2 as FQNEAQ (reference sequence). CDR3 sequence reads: CASSLGGGSWEQYF. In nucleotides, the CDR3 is TGTGCCAGCAGCTTAGGGGGCGGGAGCTGGGAGCAGTACTTC. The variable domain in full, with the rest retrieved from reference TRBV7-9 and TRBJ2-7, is DTGVSQNPRHKITKRGQNVTFRCDPISEHNRLYWYRQTLGQGPEFLTYFQNEAQLEKSRLLSDRFSAERPKGSFSTLEIQRTEQGDSAMYLCASSLGGGSWEQYFGPGTRLTVT.

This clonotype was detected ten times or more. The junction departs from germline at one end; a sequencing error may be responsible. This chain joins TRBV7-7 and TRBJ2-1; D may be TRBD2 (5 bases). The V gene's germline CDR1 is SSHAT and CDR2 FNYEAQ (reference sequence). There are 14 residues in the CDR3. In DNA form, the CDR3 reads TGTGCTAGCAGCTTAGCTCCAGGAGGTAATGAGCAGTTCTTC. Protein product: CASSLAPGGNEQFF.

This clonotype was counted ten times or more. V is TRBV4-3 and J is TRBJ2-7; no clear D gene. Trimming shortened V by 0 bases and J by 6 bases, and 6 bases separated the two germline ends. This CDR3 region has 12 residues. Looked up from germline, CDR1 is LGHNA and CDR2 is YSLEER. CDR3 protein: CASSQDTTEQYF. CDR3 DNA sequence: TGCGCCAGCAGCCAAGACACCACCGAGCAGTACTTC.

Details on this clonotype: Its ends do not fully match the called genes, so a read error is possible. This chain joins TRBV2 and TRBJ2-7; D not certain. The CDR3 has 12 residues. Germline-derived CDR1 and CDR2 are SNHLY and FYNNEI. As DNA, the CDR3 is TGTGCTAGCAGTGATGCGGTATACGAGCAGTACTTC. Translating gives CASSDAVYEQYF.

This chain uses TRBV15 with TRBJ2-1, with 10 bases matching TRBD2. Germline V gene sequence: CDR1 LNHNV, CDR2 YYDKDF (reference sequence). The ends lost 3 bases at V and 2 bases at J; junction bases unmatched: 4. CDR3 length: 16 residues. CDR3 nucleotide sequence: TGTGCCACCAGCAGCAGCGGGGGGGTCACCTACAATGAGCAGTTCTTC. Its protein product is CATSSSGGVTYNEQFF.

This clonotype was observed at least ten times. DNA for the CDR3: TGTGCCAGCAGCTTACTAGGACAGGGGGCCTACGAGCAGTACTTC. It encodes CASSLLGQGAYEQYF. This rearrangement joins TRBV7-9 to TRBJ2-7; the match to TRBD1 covers 10 bases. The V gene end was trimmed by 2 bases and the J gene end by 2 bases; junction bases not matched to a gene: 3. Germline V gene sequence: CDR1 SEHNR, CDR2 FQNEAQ (reference sequence). The CDR3 runs to 15 residues.

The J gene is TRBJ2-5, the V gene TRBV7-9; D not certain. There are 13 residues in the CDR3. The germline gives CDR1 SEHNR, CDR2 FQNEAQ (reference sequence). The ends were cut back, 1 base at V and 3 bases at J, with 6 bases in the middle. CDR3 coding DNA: TGTGCCAGCAGCTTAGGGATTAAAGAGACCCAGTACTTC. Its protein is CASSLGIKETQYF.

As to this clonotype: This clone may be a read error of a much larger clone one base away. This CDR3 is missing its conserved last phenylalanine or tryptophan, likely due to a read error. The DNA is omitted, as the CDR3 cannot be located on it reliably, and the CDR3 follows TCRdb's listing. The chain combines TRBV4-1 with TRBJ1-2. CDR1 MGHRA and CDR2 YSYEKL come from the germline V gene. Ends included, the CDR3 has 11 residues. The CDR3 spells CASSQEGGTLL.

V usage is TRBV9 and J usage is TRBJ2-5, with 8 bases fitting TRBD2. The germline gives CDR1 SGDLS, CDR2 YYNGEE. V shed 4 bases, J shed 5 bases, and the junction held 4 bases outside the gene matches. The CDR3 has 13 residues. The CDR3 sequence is CASSPSSGETQYF. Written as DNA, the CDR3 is TGTGCCAGCAGCCCTTCTAGCGGGGAGACCCAGTACTTC.

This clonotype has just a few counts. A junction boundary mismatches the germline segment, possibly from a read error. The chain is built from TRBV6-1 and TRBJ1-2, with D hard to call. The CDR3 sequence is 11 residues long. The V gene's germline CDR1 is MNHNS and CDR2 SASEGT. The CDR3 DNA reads TGTGCCAGTCACGAGGCGGGTGGCTACGCCTTC. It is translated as CASHEAGGYAF.

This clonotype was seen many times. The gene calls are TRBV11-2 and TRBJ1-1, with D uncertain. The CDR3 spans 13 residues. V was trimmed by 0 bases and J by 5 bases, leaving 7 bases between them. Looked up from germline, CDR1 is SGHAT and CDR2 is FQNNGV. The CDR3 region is CASSLDLGTEAFF. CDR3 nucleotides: TGTGCCAGCAGCTTAGATCTTGGTACTGAAGCTTTCTTT.

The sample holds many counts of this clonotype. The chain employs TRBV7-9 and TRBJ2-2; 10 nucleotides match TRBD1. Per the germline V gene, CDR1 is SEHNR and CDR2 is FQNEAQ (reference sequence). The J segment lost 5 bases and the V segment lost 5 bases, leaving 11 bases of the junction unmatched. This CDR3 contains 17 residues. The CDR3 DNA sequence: TGTGCCAGCAGCAGTCCCGGGACAGGGGCCGGTACCGGGGAGCTGTTTTTT. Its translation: CASSSPGTGAGTGELFF.

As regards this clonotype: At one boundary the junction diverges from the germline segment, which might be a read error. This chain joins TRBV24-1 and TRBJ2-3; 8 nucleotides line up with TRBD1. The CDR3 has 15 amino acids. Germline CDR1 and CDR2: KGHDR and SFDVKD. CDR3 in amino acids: CATSNAPQGTGTQYF. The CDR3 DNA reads TGTGCCACCAGTAACGCCCCTCAGGGGACAGGTACGCAGTATTTT.

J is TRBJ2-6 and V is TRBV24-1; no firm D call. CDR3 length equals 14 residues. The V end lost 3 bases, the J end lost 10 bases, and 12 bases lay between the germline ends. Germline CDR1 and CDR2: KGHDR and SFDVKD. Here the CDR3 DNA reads TGTGCCACCAGTGATCTATCAAGCGCTAACGTCCTGACTTTC. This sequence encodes CATSDLSSANVLTF.

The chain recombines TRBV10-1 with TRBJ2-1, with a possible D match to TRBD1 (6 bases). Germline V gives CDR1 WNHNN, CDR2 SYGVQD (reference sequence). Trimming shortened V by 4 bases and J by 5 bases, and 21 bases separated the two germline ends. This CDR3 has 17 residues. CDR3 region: CASSVKPRTVGNNEQFF. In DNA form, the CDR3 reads TGCGCCAGCAGTGTGAAGCCCAGGACAGTAGGGAACAATGAGCAGTTCTTC.